The clone carrying this T cell receptor beta chain was counted ten times or more. No antigen is known for it. The entry originates in a study of regulatory T cells in long-lasting Graves disease. General study findings and limits: Less diverse TCR repertoires were seen in persistent Graves' patients than in newly diagnosed ones.

As to time point: newly diagnosed GD, antithyroid drugs for less than 3 months. From PBMCs, RNA was extracted and then used to make the TCR library. Germline V gene lookup returns CDR1 DFQATT and CDR2 SNEGSKA (reference sequence). There are 15 residues in the CDR3. V lost 3 bases to trimming and J lost 1 base; unmatched junction nucleotides: 6. Library construction for TCR beta used iRepertoire HTBI primers and Arm-PCR of CDR3 regions. Under the authors' procedure: Samples revealed approximately 67 TRBV and over 12 TRBJ segments. TCRdb reanalysed the multiplex PCR reads using MiXCR and keeps one entry per CDR3 protein. These V and J calls rely on TCRdb rather than the paper's analysis. The sample holds over 350,000 distinct CDR3 sequences; roughly 15% are singletons and the top ten take more than 15%. In addition, the sample was reused for a study of T cells in Graves' hyperthyroidism and ophthalmopathy. That paper states: Most expanded thyroid clonotypes above 0.001 recurred in blood.

This receptor was identified in a woman aged 45-60 years with Graves disease. This sequence joins TRBV20-1 and TRBJ2-3; 8 positions agree with TRBD2. Material: peripheral blood mononuclear cells (PBMCs), obtained at new diagnosis, from a patient treated with antithyroid drugs. This CDR3 is CSASEAGVRTDTQYF. CDR3 coding DNA: TGCAGTGCTAGTGAAGCGGGAGTCCGCACAGATACGCAGTATTTT.